Given below is one TCR beta chain in context. Libraries were prepared by immunoSEQ multiplex PCR; TCRdb keeps only in-frame clonotypes and omits some of them. This table holds over 50,000 clones, just under 90% found once. The sample originates from a study of T cell changes during pregnancy in multiple sclerosis. The clonotype comes from a human donor whose cells served as feeder cells for cultures in a pregnancy study. The sequencing sample was made of peripheral blood from another person, used as feeder cells.

The DNA for the CDR3 is TGTGCCAGCAGCTCGACTCAGACAGGGTTGGGGACCGGGGAGCTGTTTTTT. It specifies CASSSTQTGLGTGELFF. The chain links TRBV7-3 to TRBJ2-2, with 7 bases that match TRBD1. V shed 4 bases and J 5 bases; nucleotides not matched to a gene: 13. The CDR3 loop spans 17 amino acids. Germline CDR1 is SGHTA and CDR2 is FQGTGA.